This TCR beta chain came from a study of patients and donors after allogeneic stem cell transplantation. There are a few counts of this clonotype. TCRdb reprocessed the RT-PCR reads with MiXCR, giving one entry per CDR3 protein. Counted here are about 960,000 distinct CDR3 sequences, about a sixth occurring once; the ten biggest clones make up approximately 5.9%. Germline CDR1 and CDR2: SGHRS and YFSETQ. Germline trimming cut 0 bases from V and 0 bases from J; bases unmatched to any gene: 3. The CDR3 contains 16 residues. The chain carries TRBV5-1 and TRBJ2-3, with 8 bases lining up with TRBD2. Sequenced sample: blood, either unsorted or a sorted T cell fraction (not recorded which). The source is a human donor who was either an allogeneic HSCT recipient or a stem cell or donor lymphocyte infusion donor (not recorded which). It is not recorded whose cells these are; they may come from a transplant donor. The DNA of the CDR3 is TGCGCCAGCAGCTTGGACGGGGGGGCAAGCACAGATACGCAGTATTTT. Translated: CASSLDGGASTDTQYF.